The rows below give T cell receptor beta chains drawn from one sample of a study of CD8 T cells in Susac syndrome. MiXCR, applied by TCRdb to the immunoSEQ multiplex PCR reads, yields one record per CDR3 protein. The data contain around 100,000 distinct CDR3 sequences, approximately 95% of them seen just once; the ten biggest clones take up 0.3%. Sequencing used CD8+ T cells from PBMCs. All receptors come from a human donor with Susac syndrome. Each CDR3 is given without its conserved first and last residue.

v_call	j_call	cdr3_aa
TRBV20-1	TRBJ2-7	SAPSFLVDLQY
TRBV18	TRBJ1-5	ASSPTGYLEEPQH
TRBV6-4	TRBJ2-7	ASSWQY
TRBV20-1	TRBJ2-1	SAQNGPWQF
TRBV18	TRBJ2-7	ASSQTDQGREQY
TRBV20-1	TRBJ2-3	SARWSDTQY
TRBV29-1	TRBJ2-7	SVVDTLSYEQY
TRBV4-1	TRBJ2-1	ASSQDPAVQF
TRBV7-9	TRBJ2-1	ASSPGSGGPYNEQF
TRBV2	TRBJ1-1	ASKPEAF
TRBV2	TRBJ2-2	ASSQDRGLAGELF
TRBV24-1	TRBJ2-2	ATSTWIENTGELF
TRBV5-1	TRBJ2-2	ASSLAARSTGELF
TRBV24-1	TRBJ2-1	ATSDQPGLAGANEQF
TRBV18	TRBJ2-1	ASSPPARLANSNEQF
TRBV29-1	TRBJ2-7	SVDDGGPYEQY
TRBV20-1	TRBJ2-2	SARNQQSLGELF
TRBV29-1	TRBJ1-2	SVVQEGGARPTYGYT
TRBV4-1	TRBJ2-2	ASSHELGIGELF
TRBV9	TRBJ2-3	ASSAGGREADTQY
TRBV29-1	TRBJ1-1	SVEANTEAF
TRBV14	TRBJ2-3	ASSQGITAYTDTQY
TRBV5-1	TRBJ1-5	ASSLGQGAGQPQH
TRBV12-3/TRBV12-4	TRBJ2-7	ASRRQGWEQY
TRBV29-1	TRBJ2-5	SSTDLGETQY
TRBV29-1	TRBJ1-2	SVEVQVGYT
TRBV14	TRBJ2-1	ASSQVSGAYNEQF
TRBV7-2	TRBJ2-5	ASSPGQEGWWTQY
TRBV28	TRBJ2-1	ASSLSLLSNEQF
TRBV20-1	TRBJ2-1	SARSRQETNEQF
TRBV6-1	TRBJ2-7	ASREEGRASYEQY
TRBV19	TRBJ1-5	ASDPLGRSNQPQH
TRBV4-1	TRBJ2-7	ASSQDDGSSYEQY
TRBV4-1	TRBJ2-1	ASSPGTGSNNEQF
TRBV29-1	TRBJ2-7	SVIRDGEQY
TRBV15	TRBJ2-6	ATSRDLGSGANVLT
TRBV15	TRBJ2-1	ATSRGQGNNEQF
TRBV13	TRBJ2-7	ASSLKHEQY
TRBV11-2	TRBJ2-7	ASSSPQSSYEQY
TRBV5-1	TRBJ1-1	ASSLYGENTEAF
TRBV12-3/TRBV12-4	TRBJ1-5	ASSLEGTGNQPQH
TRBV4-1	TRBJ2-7	ASSQRPGLAGGEQY
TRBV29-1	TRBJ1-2	SVDQGAYGYT
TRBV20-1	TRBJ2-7	SARVRRGQGAVEQY
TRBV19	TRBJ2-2	ASSWYTGELF
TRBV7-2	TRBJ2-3	ASSTSGTGLGTQY
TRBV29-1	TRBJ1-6	SVEVVVQGAYNSPLH
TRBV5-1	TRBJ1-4	ASSLVQGEDEKLF
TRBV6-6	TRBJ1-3	ASSYTSIY
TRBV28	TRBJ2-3	ASSFGLAGGDYTQY
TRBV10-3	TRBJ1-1	AISEFREAEAF
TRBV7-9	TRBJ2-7	ASSLGSPLGHYGQY
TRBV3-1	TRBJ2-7	ASSPHGGSTIYEQY
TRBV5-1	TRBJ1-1	ASSRMGQGTEAF
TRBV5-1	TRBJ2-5	ASSPGLAEGETQY